Presented here are 9 T cell receptor beta chains from one specimen sequenced in a study of T cell responses to AZD1222 COVID-19 vaccine. Sequencing was performed with immunoSEQ multiplex PCR; in TCRdb, only in-frame clones are kept and a portion is missing. The table shows 180,000 or so clones, with around 94% occurring only once. Sample: peripheral blood, taken on day 0 of AZD1222 vaccination. These TCRs come from an adult in good health.

V and J are TRBV28 and TRBJ1-1, with D possibly being TRBD1 (5 bases). The V end was cut by 5 bases, the J end by 1 base, with 11 bases between. Looked up from germline, CDR1 is MDHEN and CDR2 is SYDVKM. CDR3 size: 14 residues. The CDR3 reads CASSRDSRNTEAFF. In DNA form, the CDR3 reads TGTGCCAGCAGTCGGGACTCTAGGAACACTGAAGCTTTCTTT.

The chain couples TRBV24-1 to TRBJ1-1, with D possibly matching TRBD1 (6 bases). The germline V and J ends were trimmed by 7 bases and 4 bases, with 12 bases remaining between them. Germline loops: CDR1 KGHDR, CDR2 SFDVKD. The CDR3 contains 13 residues. The chain's CDR3 is CATRNRVGTEAFF. CDR3 nucleotides: TGTGCCACCAGGAACAGGGTCGGCACTGAAGCTTTCTTT.

This chain links TRBV27 with TRBJ2-1; no definite D call. Germline V lookup: CDR1 MNHEY, CDR2 SMNVEV (reference sequence). V was cut by 2 bases and J by 7 bases, with 6 bases left in between. The CDR3 totals 12 residues. CDR3 coding DNA: TGTGCCAGCAGTTTAGCGCAAAATGAGCAGTTCTTC. Translation: CASSLAQNEQFF.

This clone appeared once. The chain is built from TRBV19 and TRBJ2-1; 7 nucleotides match TRBD2. Trimming removed 3 bases from V and 2 bases from J; junction bases left unmatched: 4. The CDR3 is made up of 15 amino acids. From germline, CDR1 is LNHDA and CDR2 SQIVND (reference sequence). The DNA of the CDR3 is TGTGCCAGTAGTATTGTTACTAGCGCCTACAATGAGCAGTTCTTC. Translated, it gives CASSIVTSAYNEQFF.

This sequence joins TRBV5-1 and TRBJ1-5; D not certain. Trimming took 5 bases from V and 3 from J, leaving 9 bases between them. There are 13 residues in the CDR3. Germline CDR1 is SGHRS and CDR2 is YFSETQ. The CDR3 here is CASSVTFNQPQHF. CDR3 sequence (DNA): TGCGCCAGCAGTGTGACATTCAATCAGCCCCAGCATTTT.

This clone was found once. The chain combines TRBV6-5 with TRBJ1-1; TRBD1 is a possible D gene (6 bases). This CDR3 has 15 amino acids. Germline CDR1 and CDR2: MNHEY and SVGAGI. Trimming took 7 bases from V and 5 from J, leaving 20 bases between them. The DNA of the CDR3 is TGTGCCAGCACGAAAGGGGGTAGGGTAAGGACTGAAGCTTTCTTT. Its translation is CASTKGGRVRTEAFF.

This clone was counted only a few times. This chain joins TRBV19 and TRBJ2-7, with 8 nucleotides matching TRBD2. With V trimmed by 3 bases and J by 5 bases, 9 bases remained unmatched. The CDR3 consists of 15 residues. Germline V gene sequence: CDR1 LNHDA, CDR2 SQIVND (reference sequence). The CDR3 protein is CASSIGSGSPDEQYF. The DNA for the CDR3 is TGTGCCAGTAGTATCGGCAGCGGGAGCCCAGACGAGCAGTACTTC.

The chain employs TRBV4-1 and TRBJ2-1; the D gene could be TRBD1 or TRBD2 (5 bases each). Germline V gives CDR1 MGHRA, CDR2 YSYEKL. The CDR3 spans 14 residues. Trimming took 1 base from V and 4 from J, leaving 8 bases between them. CDR3 in amino acids: CASSQGDHYNEQFF. The CDR3 coding sequence is TGCGCCAGCAGCCAAGGGGACCATTACAATGAGCAGTTCTTC.

This chain uses TRBV5-1 with TRBJ1-1; TRBD1 agrees at 9 bases. This CDR3 spans 11 amino acids. V gave up 5 bases and J gave up 10 bases; unmatched junction bases: 3. CDR1 SGHRS and CDR2 YFSETQ come from the germline V gene. Here the CDR3 reads CASSPGQGAFF. In DNA form, the CDR3 reads TGCGCCAGCAGTCCGGGACAGGGAGCTTTCTTT.